A single sample is the source of the 23 T cell receptor beta chains below, sequenced in a study of blood T cell repertoires in COVID-19 (dated by TCRdb to about 2020). The library came from the immunoSEQ multiplex PCR assay. The source is immuneACCESS, and TCRdb retained only in-frame sequences with V and J called. Part of the clones is not carried over; for the studies checked, unresolved V genes explain less than half of this, and the remainder is unexplained. The table for this sample lists more than 85,000 clones; approximately 81% of them were counted only once. Clones ranked in the top ten supply 30% to 45% of the sample. Specimen: peripheral blood. All receptors come from a man older than 75 with acute or convalescent COVID-19.

V usage is TRBV6-5 and J usage is TRBJ1-6; D unresolved. CDR1 and CDR2 (germline): MNHEY, SVGAGI. The CDR3 extends over 13 amino acids. V was pared by 5 bases and J by 6 bases, with 8 bases between. The CDR3 DNA is TGTGCCAGCAGTAAGGGAGCTAATTCACCCCTCCACTTT. Protein sequence: CASSKGANSPLHF.

The chain uses TRBV5-1 and TRBJ2-7; 8 bases align to TRBD2. J lost 3 bases, V lost 6 bases, and 17 bases had no gene match. The CDR3 contains 17 residues. From germline, CDR1 is SGHRS and CDR2 YFSETQ. The chain's CDR3 is CASTTGTTSAALYEQYF. The CDR3 DNA is TGCGCCAGCACTACGGGGACGACTAGCGCAGCTCTCTACGAGCAGTACTTC. The whole variable domain, filled in from reference TRBV5-1 and TRBJ2-7, reads KAGVTQTPRYLIKTRGQQVTLSCSPISGHRSVSWYQQTPGQGLQFLFEYFSETQRNKGNFPGRFSGRQFSNSRSEMNVSTLELGDSALYLCASTTGTTSAALYEQYFGPGTRLTVT.

The V gene is TRBV18, the J gene TRBJ1-1, with TRBD1 matching 10 bases. V lost 2 bases and J lost 0; bases outside the gene matches: 6. CDR3 length equals 17 residues. Germline V gives CDR1 KGHSH, CDR2 LQKENI. The CDR3 region is CASSPLLGQGMNTEAFF. Written as DNA, the CDR3 is TGTGCCAGCTCACCATTGTTGGGACAGGGGATGAACACTGAAGCTTTCTTT.

As to this clone: The junction differs from germline at one of its ends, possibly a read error. The chain has TRBV5-6 and TRBJ2-1; no reliable D call. CDR3 length: 12 amino acids. From germline, CDR1 is SGHDT and CDR2 YYEEEE. The CDR3 DNA is TGTGCCAGCAGCTTGGGAAATCGAGTTCGGGTCTTC. This translates into CASSLGNRVRVF.

This clone was detected only a few times. The chain couples TRBV30 to TRBJ1-5; D gene uncertain. V was pared by 1 base and J by 4 bases, with 8 bases between. Germline CDR1 is GTSNPN and CDR2 is SVGIG (reference sequence). The CDR3 extends over 13 amino acids. The CDR3, as DNA: TGTGCCTGGAGTGGATCCGGGAATCAGCCCCAGCATTTT. Protein product: CAWSGSGNQPQHF.

The J gene is TRBJ2-4, the V gene TRBV5-5; perhaps TRBD1 as D (6 bases). The CDR3 runs to 13 residues. V was trimmed by 0 bases and J by 12 bases, leaving 13 bases between them. The germline V gene has CDR1 SGHKS and CDR2 YYEKEE (reference sequence). The CDR3 coding sequence is TGTGCCAGCAGCTTGGAAACAGGGATTTCTCAGTACTTC. Residues: CASSLETGISQYF.

V and J are TRBV28 and TRBJ2-1; the D gene is possibly TRBD1 (6 bases). The germline V gene has CDR1 MDHEN and CDR2 SYDVKM. Trimming removed 7 bases from V and 6 bases from J, with 16 bases in between. CDR3 size: 14 residues. The DNA of the CDR3 is TGTGCCAGCACCCCAGGGGTTCGACGCAATGAGCAGTTCTTC. It translates to CASTPGVRRNEQFF.

This sequence joins TRBV24-1 and TRBJ2-1, with 11 bases lining up with TRBD2. Looked up from germline, CDR1 is KGHDR and CDR2 is SFDVKD. This CDR3 region has 14 residues. J gave up 8 bases and V 4 bases, and 3 bases lay outside the gene matches. The CDR3 sequence: CATSELAGVDEQFF. CDR3 nucleotides: TGTGCCACCAGTGAACTAGCGGGAGTCGATGAGCAGTTCTTC.

The gene calls are TRBV30 and TRBJ2-2, with 9 bases that match TRBD2. CDR1 GTSNPN and CDR2 SVGIG come from the germline V gene (reference sequence). V dropped 0 bases and J dropped 3; count of bases not matched to a gene: 2. The CDR3 runs to 15 residues. In DNA form, the CDR3 reads TGTGCCTGGAGTGTTAGCGGGAGCGACACCGGGGAGCTGTTTTTT. Protein: CAWSVSGSDTGELFF.

The rearrangement links TRBV2 to TRBJ2-7; 8 nucleotides line up with TRBD1. The CDR3 extends over 14 amino acids. V shed 6 bases and J 2 bases; nucleotides not matched to a gene: 6. CDR1 is SNHLY, CDR2 FYNNEI, per germline. CDR3 in DNA: TGTGCCAGCAGCGGAGGGACAGGCACCTACGAGCAGTACTTC. Its protein is CASSGGTGTYEQYF.

The J gene is TRBJ2-5, the V gene TRBV13; the D gene is possibly TRBD2 (5 bases). This CDR3 comprises 14 residues. Trimming took off 5 bases at V and 4 bases at J, with 14 bases between the two ends. The germline V gene encodes CDR1 PRHDT and CDR2 FYEKMQ (reference sequence). For the CDR3, the DNA is TGTGCCAGCAGCGTGAGGGAGCCGGGAGAGACCCAGTACTTC. Protein: CASSVREPGETQYF.

J is TRBJ2-1 and V is TRBV5-4; TRBD2 matches at 7 bases. Germline V gene lookup returns CDR1 SGHNT and CDR2 YYREEE (reference sequence). The CDR3 contains 15 residues. With 0 bases clipped from V and 7 bases from J, the junction kept 7 bases outside the gene matches. The CDR3 DNA sequence: TGTGCCAGCAGCTTGGATGGCGGGAGATTTAATGAGCAGTTCTTC. It codes for CASSLDGGRFNEQFF. Full variable domain (missing parts from reference TRBV5-4 and TRBJ2-1): ETGVTQSPTHLIKTRGQQVTLRCSSQSGHNTVSWYQQALGQGPQFIFQYYREEENGRGNFPPRFSGLQFPNYSSELNVNALELDDSALYLCASSLDGGRFNEQFFGPGTRLTVL.

The table lists this clone with a few counts. The chain uses TRBV9 and TRBJ2-5, with 10 positions matching TRBD2. The CDR3 is 15 amino acids. Germline CDR1 SGDLS, CDR2 YYNGEE. V lost 3 bases and J lost 4; bases outside the gene matches: 6. CDR3 sequence reads: CASSAGLADPETQYF. CDR3 bases: TGTGCCAGCAGCGCAGGACTAGCGGACCCAGAGACCCAGTACTTC.

The rearrangement links TRBV7-2 to TRBJ2-2; D is possibly TRBD2 (5 bases). The V and J ends lost 5 bases and 4 bases respectively, with 14 bases between them. Germline assignment: CDR1 SGHTA and CDR2 FQGNSA. There are 15 residues in the CDR3. The CDR3 sequence is CASSITTGGTGELFF. For the CDR3, the DNA is TGTGCCAGCAGCATTACGACCGGAGGCACCGGGGAGCTGTTTTTT.

V gene TRBV5-1 combines with J gene TRBJ2-1; 9 bases agree with TRBD2. With V trimmed by 0 bases and J by 5 bases, 6 bases remained unmatched. Germline loops: CDR1 SGHRS, CDR2 YFSETQ. The CDR3 covers 16 residues. For the CDR3, the DNA is TGCGCCAGCAGCTTGGCGCCAGCGGGAGGCCACAATGAGCAGTTCTTC. Translating it yields CASSLAPAGGHNEQFF. Combining the CDR3 with reference TRBV5-1 and TRBJ2-1 gives the whole variable domain KAGVTQTPRYLIKTRGQQVTLSCSPISGHRSVSWYQQTPGQGLQFLFEYFSETQRNKGNFPGRFSGRQFSNSRSEMNVSTLELGDSALYLCASSLAPAGGHNEQFFGPGTRLTVL.

This chain uses TRBV5-1 with TRBJ2-1; D perhaps matches TRBD2 (6 bases). The CDR3 is made up of 14 amino acids. The germline V gene has CDR1 SGHRS and CDR2 YFSETQ. V lost 7 bases and J lost 0, with 11 bases in between. The CDR3 here is CASYSGNSYNEQFF. CDR3 nucleotide sequence: TGCGCCAGCTATAGCGGCAACTCCTACAATGAGCAGTTCTTC.

The V and J genes are TRBV28 and TRBJ2-7; 10 bases agree with TRBD2. In germline, CDR1 is MDHEN, CDR2 SYDVKM. Trimming cost V 1 base and J 4 bases; bases outside gene matches: 10. The CDR3 consists of 17 residues. CDR3 nucleotides: TGTGCCAGCAGTTTATCCCCCACTAGCGGGAAGGGGTACGAGCAGTACTTC. Residues: CASSLSPTSGKGYEQYF.

V and J are TRBV30 and TRBJ2-2, with 8 bases lining up with TRBD1. V shed 4 bases, J shed 4 bases, and the junction held 5 bases outside the gene matches. This CDR3 spans 14 amino acids. The V gene's germline CDR1 is GTSNPN and CDR2 SVGIG (reference sequence). CDR3 coding DNA: TGTGCCTGGAACTTGGACAGGGCCACCGGGGAGCTGTTTTTT. It encodes CAWNLDRATGELFF. Looking up the rest from reference TRBV30 and TRBJ2-2 gives the full variable domain: SQTIHQWPATLVQPVGSPLSLECTVEGTSNPNLYWYRQAAGRGLQLLFYSVGIGQISSEVPQNLSASRPQDRQFILSSKKLLLSDSGFYLCAWNLDRATGELFFGEGSRLTVL.

This chain uses TRBV28 with TRBJ2-1; D uncertain. Trimming pared 5 bases from V and 4 bases from J, leaving 6 bases between. CDR1 and CDR2 from the germline V gene are MDHEN and SYDVKM. The CDR3 loop spans 12 amino acids. CDR3 region: CASSTLYNEQFF. CDR3 bases: TGTGCCAGCAGTACTCTGTACAATGAGCAGTTCTTC.

The chain has TRBV18 and TRBJ2-4; TRBD2 is a possible D gene (7 bases). This CDR3 is built from 16 residues. Trimming cost V 5 bases and J 4 bases, with 18 bases left between them. Germline values: CDR1 KGHSH, CDR2 LQKENI. CDR3 sequence: CASSYPGLGGKNIQYF. The CDR3, as DNA: TGTGCCAGCTCATACCCCGGACTAGGGGGTAAAAACATTCAGTACTTC.

The chain has TRBV24-1 and TRBJ2-2, with 7 bases aligning to TRBD1. The J segment lost 5 bases and the V segment lost 2 bases, leaving 4 bases of the junction unmatched. The CDR3 spans 15 residues. Germline-derived CDR1 and CDR2 are KGHDR and SFDVKD. The CDR3 region has the DNA TGTGCCACCAGTGATTACAGGGGCCGGACCGGGGAGCTGTTTTTT. Residues: CATSDYRGRTGELFF.

The V call is TRBV5-6, the J call TRBJ2-7; TRBD1 matches at 7 bases. Germline-derived CDR1 and CDR2 are SGHDT and YYEEEE. This CDR3 is built from 16 residues. V dropped 1 base and J dropped 3; count of bases not matched to a gene: 10. In nucleotides, the CDR3 is TGTGCCAGCAGCTTGAAAGGGTCAGGGGGAAACTACGAGCAGTACTTC. Translated, it gives CASSLKGSGGNYEQYF.

The chain combines TRBV11-3 with TRBJ1-6; D is possibly TRBD1 (5 bases). The ends were cut back, 3 bases at V and 8 bases at J, with 8 bases in the middle. Per the germline V gene, CDR1 is SGHNT and CDR2 is YENEEA. The CDR3 extends over 13 amino acids. CDR3 loop: CASSLGLYSPLHF. CDR3 in DNA: TGTGCCAGCAGCTTGGGGCTTTATTCACCCCTCCACTTT.